Below, 16 T cell receptor beta chains from the same sample are listed, as sequenced in a study of OX40 agonist ivuxolimab in advanced cancers. Library creation used the immunoSEQ multiplex PCR assay. TCRdb carries this immuneACCESS record with in-frame sequences only. Its versions omit some clonotypes, under half of them owing to an unresolved V gene in the studies checked, with the rest unexplained. In all, the sample holds about 60,000 clones, and about 94% of those were seen once. Together, the top ten hold approximately 18% of the sample. Specimen: CD4+ or CD8+ T cells sorted from blood, collected in a trial of the OX40 agonist ivuxolimab. The receptors come from an adult with an advanced solid tumor such as melanoma, head and neck, liver or kidney cancer.

This rearrangement joins TRBV28 to TRBJ1-2; tentative D call: TRBD1 (5 bases). The CDR3 length is 14 residues. Germline CDR1 and CDR2: MDHEN and SYDVKM. V lost 2 bases and J 5 bases, leaving 12 bases between the germline ends. This chain's CDR3 is CASSLTGTAYGYTF. The CDR3 DNA follows: TGTGCCAGCAGTTTAACCGGGACGGCATATGGCTACACCTTC.

This rearrangement joins TRBV4-1 to TRBJ2-7, with a weak D call TRBD1 (5 bases). Germline values: CDR1 MGHRA, CDR2 YSYEKL. V shed 4 bases and J shed 3 bases, with 13 bases lying between them. The CDR3 sequence is 14 residues long. CDR3 amino acids: CASSPESRGYEQYF. The CDR3 coding sequence is TGCGCCAGCAGCCCCGAGTCTAGGGGCTACGAGCAGTACTTC.

J is TRBJ1-2 and V is TRBV29-1; D possibly corresponds to TRBD1 (5 bases). The CDR3 consists of 15 residues. Germline CDR1 SQVTM, CDR2 ANQGSEA. The V gene lost 3 bases and the J gene lost 3 bases, with 17 bases spanning the gap. As DNA, the CDR3 is TGCAGCGTTGAGGGGGAGTACAGAGAATACTATGGCTACACCTTC. Translated, it gives CSVEGEYREYYGYTF.

This sequence joins TRBV9 and TRBJ1-1; D gene uncertain. V was cut by 2 bases and J by 5 bases, with 19 bases left in between. CDR3 size: 16 residues. Looked up from germline, CDR1 is SGDLS and CDR2 is YYNGEE. CDR3 residues: CASSVPPDAYGTEAFF. The CDR3 bases are TGTGCCAGCAGCGTCCCCCCTGACGCATATGGGACTGAAGCTTTCTTT.

This sequence joins TRBV2 and TRBJ2-5; no reliable D call. The germline V gene encodes CDR1 SNHLY and CDR2 FYNNEI. V lost 8 bases and J 5 bases, leaving 9 bases between the germline ends. The CDR3 spans 11 residues. The CDR3 DNA is TGTGCCAGCCACACCCAGGAGACCCAGTACTTC. Its protein is CASHTQETQYF.

This chain joins TRBV7-9 and TRBJ1-4; D is unresolved. Deletions cut 1 base from V and 8 bases from J, with 14 bases between. In germline, CDR1 is SEHNR, CDR2 FQNEAQ (reference sequence). There are 15 residues in the CDR3. The CDR3 region is CASSLVGNTREKLFF. CDR3 bases: TGTGCCAGCAGCTTAGTTGGGAACACCCGGGAAAAACTGTTTTTT.

The CDR3 is CASSARDREVGNEKLFF. CDR3 in DNA: TGCGCCAGCAGCGCCCGGGACAGGGAGGTCGGTAATGAAAAACTGTTTTTT. This chain connects TRBV4-3 to TRBJ1-4; 9 positions match TRBD1. This CDR3 is built from 17 residues. V lost 5 bases, J lost 4 bases, and 11 bases stayed unmatched. Germline CDR1 reads LGHNA; CDR2 reads YSLEER.

The chain links TRBV11-2 to TRBJ2-1; D might be TRBD2 (5 bases). CDR1 and CDR2 from the germline V gene are SGHAT and FQNNGV. The CDR3 runs to 15 residues. Trimming took 1 base from V and 3 from J, leaving 10 bases between them. Here the CDR3 DNA reads TGTGCCAGCAGCTTAGCCCCTAGCCTCTACAATGAGCAGTTCTTC. Translating it yields CASSLAPSLYNEQFF.

This chain links TRBV5-6 with TRBJ1-2; D remains unclear. The CDR3 contains 14 residues. Trimming shortened V by 5 bases and J by 4 bases, and 15 bases separated the two germline ends. Germline V gene data show CDR1 as SGHDT and CDR2 as YYEEEE. The CDR3 protein is CASRNPGMGYGYTF. CDR3 DNA: TGTGCCAGCAGGAACCCTGGGATGGGCTATGGCTACACCTTC.

The chain employs TRBV27 and TRBJ2-3, with TRBD2 as a possible D gene (5 bases). Trimming shortened V by 3 bases and J by 2 bases, and 9 bases separated the two germline ends. This CDR3 comprises 14 residues. Per germline, CDR1 MNHEY and CDR2 SMNVEV (reference sequence). CDR3 nucleotide sequence: TGTGCCAGCAGTTTTAGAGCGGCCACAGATACGCAGTATTTT. This codes for CASSFRAATDTQYF.

The chain couples TRBV21-1 to TRBJ2-7. TRBV21-1 is assigned pseudogene status. The CDR3 is made up of 13 amino acids. DNA of the CDR3: TGTGCCAGCAGCAAAGGGGATAGCTTCAAGCAGTACTTC. Translating gives CASSKGDSFKQYF.

This chain connects TRBV28 to TRBJ2-7, with 7 bases fitting TRBD2. CDR1 is MDHEN and CDR2 is SYDVKM in the germline V gene. This CDR3 is built from 15 residues. Trimming removed 3 bases from V and 5 bases from J; junction bases left unmatched: 10. The chain's CDR3 is CASSFSGGSGNEQYF. The DNA of the CDR3 is TGTGCCAGCAGTTTCTCGGGGGGAAGCGGCAACGAGCAGTACTTC.

The genes are TRBV7-9 and TRBJ2-1, with D perhaps TRBD1 (6 bases). CDR3 length equals 11 residues. Trimming removed 5 bases at V and 8 bases at J, with 7 bases between. Germline CDR1 reads SEHNR; CDR2 reads FQNEAQ (reference sequence). This CDR3 reads CASSEGDEQFF. CDR3 nucleotides: TGTGCCAGCAGCGAGGGGGATGAGCAGTTCTTC.

The V gene is TRBV4-3, the J gene TRBJ2-3; the D gene is possibly TRBD2 (5 bases). Germline CDR1 LGHNA, CDR2 YSLEER. This CDR3 contains 15 residues. Trimming left V 1 base short and J 2 bases short, with 10 bases between. The CDR3 DNA is TGCGCCAGCAGCCAAGGAACGGGGTTCACAGATACGCAGTATTTT. Amino acids: CASSQGTGFTDTQYF.

This clone was observed a single time. The DNA for the CDR3 is TGTGCCAGCAGCTTGTCTCGATATAGCAATCAGCCCCAGCATTTT. It yields the protein CASSLSRYSNQPQHF. The chain recombines TRBV5-8 with TRBJ1-5, with no clear D. This CDR3 contains 15 residues. Trimming took off 1 base at V and 0 bases at J, with 8 bases between the two ends. Germline CDR1 reads SGHTS; CDR2 reads YDEGEE.

The DNA for the CDR3 is TGTGCCAGTAGTATAGCTAGCGGATCATCCTACGAGCAGTACTTC. Protein sequence: CASSIASGSSYEQYF. This chain connects TRBV19 to TRBJ2-7; TRBD2 aligns across 7 bases. The V gene end was trimmed by 1 base and the J gene end by 1 base; junction bases not matched to a gene: 4. Germline V gives CDR1 LNHDA, CDR2 SQIVND (reference sequence). The CDR3 is made up of 15 amino acids.